The 26 T cell receptor beta chains given below trace back to one sample, sequenced in a study of blood T cell repertoires in COVID-19. The data were produced by immunoSEQ multiplex PCR, yet TCRdb's version contains in-frame clones alone and is incomplete. The sample has fewer than 350,000 clones, 81% seen once; the top ten hold over 2.5%. What was sequenced was peripheral blood. These receptors came from a woman aged 60-75 years with active or convalescent COVID-19.

The chain recombines TRBV11-1 with TRBJ2-5; weak D call: TRBD2 (5 bases). V lost 1 base, J lost 1 base, and 13 bases lay in between. CDR3 length equals 16 residues. The germline gives CDR1 SGHAT, CDR2 FQDESV (reference sequence). CDR3 coding DNA: TGTGCCAGCAGCTTAGATCGTACAGAGGGCCAAGAGACCCAGTACTTC. Protein: CASSLDRTEGQETQYF.

This clone was counted once. The rearrangement links TRBV5-1 to TRBJ2-3, with a possible D match to TRBD1 (6 bases). There are 13 residues in the CDR3. V was trimmed by 4 bases and J by 3 bases, leaving 9 bases between them. Germline values: CDR1 SGHRS, CDR2 YFSETQ. CDR3 DNA: TGCGCCAGCAGCCCGGACAGTACAGATACGCAGTATTTT. It specifies CASSPDSTDTQYF.

The chain carries TRBV11-1 and TRBJ1-1; D not certain. V lost 1 base, J lost 8 bases, and 20 bases lay in between. The germline V gene has CDR1 SGHAT and CDR2 FQDESV (reference sequence). CDR3 length: 16 residues. CDR3 protein: CASSLDFGFRGPEAFF. The CDR3, as DNA: TGTGCCAGCAGCTTAGACTTCGGGTTCCGAGGGCCCGAAGCTTTCTTT.

The rearrangement uses TRBV11-2 and TRBJ1-6; D may be TRBD1 (5 bases). Looked up from germline, CDR1 is SGHAT and CDR2 is FQNNGV. Trimming cost V 5 bases and J 10 bases, with 21 bases left between them. This CDR3 has 16 residues. This CDR3 is CASSRGSGSARSPLHF. The CDR3 DNA follows: TGTGCCAGCAGCCGGGGGTCGGGTTCCGCTCGATCACCCCTCCACTTT.

The chain is built from TRBV7-2 and TRBJ2-4; 7 bases agree with TRBD1. The ends lost 7 bases at V and 3 bases at J; junction bases unmatched: 6. The CDR3 has 14 amino acids. Germline CDR1 is SGHTA and CDR2 is FQGNSA. The CDR3: CASTTGQYKNIQYF. The CDR3 nucleotides read TGTGCCAGCACTACGGGACAGTACAAAAACATTCAGTACTTC.

This clone was seen once. V is TRBV28 and J is TRBJ1-6; D not resolved. The V end was cut by 5 bases, the J end by 6 bases, with 11 bases between. The CDR3 covers 14 residues. Germline V gene sequence: CDR1 MDHEN, CDR2 SYDVKM. The CDR3 bases are TGTGCCAGCAGTCTCAGACACTTTAATTCACCCCTCCACTTT. Translating gives CASSLRHFNSPLHF.

V is TRBV5-4 and J is TRBJ2-1; 12 bases agree with TRBD2. V shed 3 bases, J shed 5 bases, and the junction held 3 bases outside the gene matches. The CDR3 is made up of 15 amino acids. The germline CDR1 and CDR2 sequences are SGHNT and YYREEE (reference sequence). DNA for the CDR3: TGTGCCAGCAGCTCCCGGACTAGCGGGGACAATGAGCAGTTCTTC. Translation gives CASSSRTSGDNEQFF.

V and J are TRBV29-1 and TRBJ2-1, with 8 bases matching TRBD1. With 7 bases clipped from V and 4 bases from J, the junction kept 12 bases outside the gene matches. The CDR3 covers 15 residues. The V gene's germline CDR1 is SQVTM and CDR2 ANQGSEA. CDR3 coding DNA: TGCAGCGGAGGGACAGGACTCCCCTCTTACAATGAGCAGTTCTTC. Its protein product is CSGGTGLPSYNEQFF.

The gene calls are TRBV18 and TRBJ2-3, with D uncertain. Germline lookup yields CDR1 KGHSH and CDR2 LQKENI. The CDR3 extends over 14 amino acids. The ends were cut back, 0 bases at V and 6 bases at J, with 10 bases in the middle. CDR3 DNA sequence: TGTGCCAGCTCACCACCGGGCCTGGCGGATACGCAGTATTTT. The encoded protein is CASSPPGLADTQYF.

Of note for this clone: At one end the junction does not follow the germline gene, possibly because of a read error. The chain has TRBV6-1 and TRBJ1-6; 8 nucleotides line up with TRBD1. The length of the CDR3 is 15 residues. Germline CDR1 MNHNS, CDR2 SASEGT. CDR3 bases: TGTGCCAGCAGGGAAGGACAGGGTTTGGGCTCACCCCTCCACTTT. Translating gives CASREGQGLGSPLHF.

This sequence joins TRBV4-2 and TRBJ1-2, with TRBD1 identical over 11 bases. The CDR3 sequence is 15 residues long. The germline gives CDR1 LGHNA, CDR2 YNFKEQ. V lost 3 bases to trimming and J lost 7 bases; unmatched junction nucleotides: 7. DNA for the CDR3: TGTGCCAGCAGCCAGGTTGGACAGGGGGCGTTTGGCTACACCTTC. Residues: CASSQVGQGAFGYTF.

The chain is built from TRBV4-3 and TRBJ1-2; the D is unclear. The CDR3 loop spans 18 amino acids. Trimming removed 1 base from V and 4 bases from J, with 22 bases in between. Per the germline V gene, CDR1 is LGHNA and CDR2 is YSLEER. CDR3 sequence (DNA): TGCGCCAGCAGCCAAGTCGTCCACAATGTCCGGAGCAGCTATGGCTACACCTTC. Translating gives CASSQVVHNVRSSYGYTF.

A single count supports this clone. CDR3 loop: CASSGRPSGARLGSYNEQFF. The CDR3 DNA reads as TGTGCCAGCAGTGGGCGGCCTAGCGGGGCCCGCCTGGGGTCCTACAATGAGCAGTTCTTC. J is TRBJ2-1 and V is TRBV27; the match to TRBD2 covers 9 bases. Germline-derived CDR1 and CDR2 are MNHEY and SMNVEV (reference sequence). After removal of 5 bases from V and 1 base from J, the junction contained 18 bases not matched to a gene. The CDR3 is 20 residues long.

The V gene is TRBV6-5, the J gene TRBJ1-6; D is unclear. CDR3 length: 14 amino acids. Germline CDR1 reads MNHEY; CDR2 reads SVGAGI. V lost 7 bases, J lost 5 bases, and 12 bases lay in between. The CDR3 nucleotides read TGTGCCAGCACCCGGGGTAACAATAATTCACCCCTCCACTTT. Protein product: CASTRGNNNSPLHF.

This chain links TRBV9 with TRBJ2-1; D is possibly TRBD1 (6 bases). Per the germline V gene, CDR1 is SGDLS and CDR2 is YYNGEE. The CDR3 totals 17 residues. V gave up 0 bases and J gave up 5 bases, with 18 bases separating them. The DNA for the CDR3 is TGTGCCAGCAGCGTAGCTACAGGGCTCAGCCCCAACAATGAGCAGTTCTTC. It is translated as CASSVATGLSPNNEQFF.

The chain uses TRBV5-6 and TRBJ2-7; 9 bases agree with TRBD2. CDR1 is SGHDT, CDR2 YYEEEE, per germline. CDR3 length equals 18 residues. V dropped 3 bases and J dropped 9; count of bases not matched to a gene: 22. CDR3 coding DNA: TGTGCCAGCAGCTCTTTCCGAGCGGGGGGAACCTACGACACGGTGCAGTACTTC. Its translation is CASSSFRAGGTYDTVQYF.

In nucleotides, the CDR3 is TGTGCCAGCAGTGACGGGGGGTACCTCGGCTACACCTTC. Amino acids: CASSDGGYLGYTF. V is TRBV25-1 and J is TRBJ1-2; D is perhaps TRBD1 (5 bases). V shed 3 bases and J shed 8 bases, with 13 bases lying between them. CDR3 size: 13 residues. CDR1 is MGHDK, CDR2 SYGVNS, per germline.

CDR3 sequence reads: CASRTRVGGANYGYTF. CDR3 coding DNA: TGCGCCAGCAGAACCCGGGTGGGGGGAGCTAACTATGGCTACACCTTC. The chain couples TRBV5-1 to TRBJ1-2, with D possibly matching TRBD1 (5 bases). The CDR3 runs 16 residues. Germline CDR1 is SGHRS and CDR2 is YFSETQ. V was shortened by 5 bases and J by 0 bases, with 17 bases between the two germline ends.

The chain recombines TRBV4-2 with TRBJ2-1; no reliable D call. Trimming pared 0 bases from V and 10 bases from J, leaving 13 bases between. The germline V gene has CDR1 LGHNA and CDR2 YNFKEQ. This CDR3 spans 14 amino acids. As DNA, the CDR3 is TGTGCCAGCAGCCAAGATCTCAGCGTCACAGAGCAGTTCTTC. Protein product: CASSQDLSVTEQFF.

This chain connects TRBV7-9 to TRBJ2-1; D gene unclear. Trimming left V 3 bases short and J 0 bases short, with 3 bases between. Germline V gene data show CDR1 as SEHNR and CDR2 as FQNEAQ (reference sequence). This CDR3 region has 13 residues. The CDR3 is CASSFSSYNEQFF. As DNA, the CDR3 is TGTGCCAGCAGCTTTAGCTCCTACAATGAGCAGTTCTTC.

This chain uses TRBV2 with TRBJ1-1, with TRBD1 matching over 8 bases. V was pared by 7 bases and J by 5 bases, with 9 bases of the junction left unmatched. Looked up from germline, CDR1 is SNHLY and CDR2 is FYNNEI. CDR3 length: 14 amino acids. The DNA for the CDR3 is TGTGCCAGCATGAGCAGGGGGCGCGTTACTGAAGCTTTCTTT. Its protein product is CASMSRGRVTEAFF.

V and J are TRBV5-5 and TRBJ1-2; 7 nucleotides align to TRBD1. This CDR3 spans 14 amino acids. V dropped 2 bases and J dropped 4; count of bases not matched to a gene: 5. Germline CDR1 and CDR2: SGHKS and YYEKEE (reference sequence). The CDR3 DNA reads as TGTGCCAGCAGCTTTACAGGGGCCACCTATGGCTACACCTTC. It yields the protein CASSFTGATYGYTF.

This chain connects TRBV4-1 to TRBJ2-3, with 7 nucleotides matching TRBD1. The CDR3 totals 15 residues. The V gene's germline CDR1 is MGHRA and CDR2 YSYEKL. Trimming removed 1 base from V and 4 bases from J; junction bases left unmatched: 5. DNA for the CDR3: TGCGCCAGCAGCCAAGTGACAGGGCCGGCAGATACGCAGTATTTT. Encoded protein: CASSQVTGPADTQYF.

The chain combines TRBV9 with TRBJ2-5; 7 bases align to TRBD1. CDR1 is SGDLS, CDR2 YYNGEE, per germline. J was trimmed by 9 bases and V by 3 bases; bases with no gene match: 5. This CDR3 region has 12 residues. The CDR3 here is CASSGTGTAQYF. The CDR3 nucleotides read TGTGCCAGCAGCGGAACCGGGACAGCCCAGTACTTC.

V usage is TRBV27 and J usage is TRBJ2-7; 10 positions agree with TRBD1. The germline gives CDR1 MNHEY, CDR2 SMNVEV (reference sequence). The CDR3 covers 13 residues. Losses at the gene ends were 5 bases for V and 13 bases for J; bases not matched to a gene: 11. The CDR3 bases are TGTGCCAGCAGTCCCACCCGACGGGACAGGGGATACTTC. Protein sequence: CASSPTRRDRGYF.

This chain joins TRBV25-1 and TRBJ2-7; D perhaps matches TRBD2 (7 bases). CDR3 size: 15 residues. Germline-derived CDR1 and CDR2 are MGHDK and SYGVNS. The germline V and J ends were trimmed by 4 bases and 8 bases, with 21 bases remaining between them. CDR3 sequence reads: CASSVLEGGPHKQYF. CDR3 bases: TGTGCCAGCAGTGTCCTAGAGGGGGGGCCCCACAAGCAGTACTTC.